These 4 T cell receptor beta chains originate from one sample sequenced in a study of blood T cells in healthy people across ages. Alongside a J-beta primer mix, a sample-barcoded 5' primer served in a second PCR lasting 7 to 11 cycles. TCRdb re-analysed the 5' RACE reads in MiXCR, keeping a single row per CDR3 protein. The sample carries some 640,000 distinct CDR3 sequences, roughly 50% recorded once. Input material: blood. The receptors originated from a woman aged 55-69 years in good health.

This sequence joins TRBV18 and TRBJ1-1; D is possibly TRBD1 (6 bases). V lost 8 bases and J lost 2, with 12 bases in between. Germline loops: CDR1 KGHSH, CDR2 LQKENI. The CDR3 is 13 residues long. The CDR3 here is CASRKQGNTEAFF. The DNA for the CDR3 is TGTGCCAGCCGGAAACAGGGAAACACTGAAGCTTTCTTT.

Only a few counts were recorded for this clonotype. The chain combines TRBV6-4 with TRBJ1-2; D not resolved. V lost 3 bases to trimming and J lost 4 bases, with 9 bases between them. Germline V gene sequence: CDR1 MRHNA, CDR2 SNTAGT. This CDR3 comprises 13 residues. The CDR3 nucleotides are TGTGCCAGCAGTGAGTACGGTGGCTATGGCTACACCTTC. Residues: CASSEYGGYGYTF.

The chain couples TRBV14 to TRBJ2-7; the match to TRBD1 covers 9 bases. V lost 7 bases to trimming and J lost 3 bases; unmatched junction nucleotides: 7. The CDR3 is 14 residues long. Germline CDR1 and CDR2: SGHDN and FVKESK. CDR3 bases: TGTGCCAGCACGCAGGGACAGGGCTTCTACGAGCAGTACTTC. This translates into CASTQGQGFYEQYF.

CDR3 loop: CASKGAGGFVSEQFF. Written as DNA, the CDR3 is TGTGCCAGCAAGGGCGCAGGGGGTTTCGTCAGTGAGCAGTTCTTC. The V gene is TRBV6-1, the J gene TRBJ2-1; 7 nucleotides match TRBD1. The CDR3 has 15 residues. The ends lost 7 bases at V and 9 bases at J; junction bases unmatched: 15. CDR1 and CDR2 (germline): MNHNS, SASEGT.